The 21 T cell receptor beta chains in this list originate from one sample, sequenced in a study of blood T cell repertoires in COVID-19. Method: immunoSEQ multiplex PCR; TCRdb's copy keeps in-frame clones and lacks some. The table includes approximately 290,000 clones, nearly 90% detected once. The specimen sequenced was PBMCs or T cells enriched from blood (not recorded which). These receptors came from a woman aged 18-29 years with acute COVID-19.

J is TRBJ1-2 and V is TRBV10-2; no definite D call. The CDR3 is 11 residues long. The germline gives CDR1 WSHSY, CDR2 SAAADI. V shed 6 bases and J shed 4 bases, with 6 bases lying between them. CDR3 bases: TGCGCCAGCAGCTCCGGCTATGGCTACACCTTC. Residues: CASSSGYGYTF.

The chain recombines TRBV9 with TRBJ2-5; D is perhaps TRBD2 (6 bases). The CDR3 runs 14 residues. Germline CDR1 reads SGDLS; CDR2 reads YYNGEE. Trimming shortened V by 0 bases and J by 2 bases, and 8 bases separated the two germline ends. Here the CDR3 reads CASSVGGGQETQYF. The CDR3 nucleotides read TGTGCCAGCAGCGTAGGTGGGGGGCAAGAGACCCAGTACTTC.

The chain has TRBV27 and TRBJ1-5, with D possibly being TRBD1 (5 bases). Trimming shortened V by 0 bases and J by 6 bases, and 9 bases separated the two germline ends. The V gene's germline CDR1 is MNHEY and CDR2 SMNVEV (reference sequence). The CDR3 contains 14 residues. The CDR3, as DNA: TGTGCCAGCAGTTTATCGTGGGGGGGTCAGCCCCAGCATTTT. Its translation: CASSLSWGGQPQHF.

The chain recombines TRBV30 with TRBJ1-4, with 7 bases identical to TRBD1. Germline lookup yields CDR1 GTSNPN and CDR2 SVGIG (reference sequence). Trimming cost V 6 bases and J 8 bases; bases outside gene matches: 9. This CDR3 is 13 amino acids long. CDR3 amino acids: CACARDSGEKLFF. The CDR3 DNA is TGTGCCTGCGCCCGGGACAGTGGGGAAAAACTGTTTTTT.

The table lists this clone with a count of one. The chain carries TRBV9 and TRBJ2-7; perhaps TRBD1 as D (5 bases). The CDR3 spans 12 residues. Germline assignment: CDR1 SGDLS and CDR2 YYNGEE. Trimming cost V 4 bases and J 3 bases, with 8 bases left between them. The CDR3 protein is CASSQDNYEQYF. CDR3 DNA: TGTGCCAGCAGCCAGGACAACTACGAGCAGTACTTC.

The chain is built from TRBV5-1 and TRBJ2-1, with 8 positions matching TRBD2. CDR1 is SGHRS, CDR2 YFSETQ, per germline. V trimming: 0 bases; J trimming: 4 bases; junction bases outside the gene matches: 3. The CDR3 sequence is 15 residues long. In DNA, the CDR3 is TGCGCCAGCAGCTTGGGACTAGCGAGTTACAATGAGCAGTTCTTC. This codes for CASSLGLASYNEQFF.

The chain joins TRBV6-4 to TRBJ2-2; 9 nucleotides line up with TRBD1. V was pared by 2 bases and J by 4 bases, with 20 bases of the junction left unmatched. This CDR3 spans 21 amino acids. Germline assignment: CDR1 MRHNA and CDR2 SNTAGT. The CDR3 loop is CASSDPPWRTGATVTTGELFF. CDR3 nucleotide sequence: TGTGCCAGCAGTGACCCTCCCTGGAGGACAGGGGCCACCGTGACCACCGGGGAGCTGTTTTTT.

This chain links TRBV18 with TRBJ2-3; a possible D gene is TRBD2 (6 bases). Looked up from germline, CDR1 is KGHSH and CDR2 is LQKENI. V was pared by 1 base and J by 2 bases, with 10 bases between. The CDR3 runs to 15 residues. The CDR3 nucleotides are TGTGCCAGCTCACCACTAGCGGCCGACACAGATACGCAGTATTTT. Its translation is CASSPLAADTDTQYF.

The chain uses TRBV6-1 and TRBJ2-7, with TRBD2 identical over 7 bases. The germline V gene has CDR1 MNHNS and CDR2 SASEGT. There are 18 residues in the CDR3. Trimming cost V 0 bases and J 3 bases; bases outside gene matches: 14. The CDR3 loop is CASSEALRGSTLLYEQYF. The CDR3, as DNA: TGTGCCAGCAGTGAAGCGCTTCGCGGGAGCACTTTACTCTACGAGCAGTACTTC.

The chain uses TRBV15 and TRBJ2-5; TRBD1 might be the D (6 bases). V dropped 1 base and J dropped 5 bases, with 14 bases sitting between them. The CDR3 loop spans 15 amino acids. Germline V gives CDR1 LNHNV, CDR2 YYDKDF (reference sequence). Written as DNA, the CDR3 is TGTGCCACCAGCAGAGGCGCGGGCCAGGGGGAGACCCAGTACTTC. This sequence encodes CATSRGAGQGETQYF.

The V gene is TRBV6-5, the J gene TRBJ1-1; 8 bases are shared with TRBD1. V lost 5 bases and J lost 3; bases outside the gene matches: 2. The germline V gene encodes CDR1 MNHEY and CDR2 SVGAGI. The CDR3 sequence is 13 residues long. The CDR3 here is CASSQQGDTEAFF. The CDR3 coding sequence is TGTGCCAGCAGTCAACAGGGGGACACTGAAGCTTTCTTT.

Details on this clone: Different DNA sequences within this sample yield the same CDR3. CDR3 sequence: CASSLEGASTEAFF. The CDR3 nucleotides are TGTGCCAGCAGCTTGGAGGGGGCGAGCACTGAAGCTTTCTTT. This chain uses TRBV7-9 with TRBJ1-1, with 7 bases matching TRBD1. The CDR3 contains 14 residues. Germline CDR1 is SEHNR and CDR2 is FQNEAQ (reference sequence). The junction had 5 bases not matched to a gene; V was cut back by 3 bases and J by 4 bases.

V is TRBV28 and J is TRBJ1-1, with 7 positions matching TRBD1. Looked up from germline, CDR1 is MDHEN and CDR2 is SYDVKM. This CDR3 has 18 amino acids. The V gene end was trimmed by 3 bases and the J gene end by 0 bases; junction bases not matched to a gene: 13. DNA of the CDR3: TGTGCCAGCAGTTTGCCGTTCAGTGCAGGGGGGATGAACACTGAAGCTTTCTTT. This sequence encodes CASSLPFSAGGMNTEAFF. Full variable domain (remainder filled in from reference TRBV28 and TRBJ1-1): DVKVTQSSRYLVKRTGEKVFLECVQDMDHENMFWYRQDPGLGLRLIYFSYDVKMKEKGDIPEGYSVSREKKERFSLILESASTNQTSMYLCASSLPFSAGGMNTEAFFGQGTRLTVV.

The chain links TRBV15 to TRBJ1-1; maybe TRBD1 (5 bases). This CDR3 comprises 13 residues. The germline CDR1 and CDR2 sequences are LNHNV and YYDKDF (reference sequence). CDR3 amino acids: CAPQGSPNTEAFF. For the CDR3, the DNA is TGTGCACCCCAGGGCTCCCCGAACACTGAAGCTTTCTTT.

This chain links TRBV25-1 with TRBJ2-5, with TRBD2 matching 10 bases. Trimming cost V 8 bases and J 4 bases; bases outside gene matches: 4. This CDR3 contains 13 residues. Germline V gives CDR1 MGHDK, CDR2 SYGVNS. The CDR3 coding sequence is TGTGCCAGCGCACTAGCGGGATCAGAGACCCAGTACTTC. Translated, it gives CASALAGSETQYF.

The chain uses TRBV7-6 and TRBJ2-3; 10 positions agree with TRBD2. J lost 6 bases, V lost 5 bases, and 14 bases had no gene match. The CDR3 has 17 amino acids. The germline V gene has CDR1 SGHVS and CDR2 FNYEAQ. The CDR3 DNA reads TGTGCCAGCAGCCCCGGGAGGCTAGCGGGAGCCCTGGATACGCAGTATTTT. Protein: CASSPGRLAGALDTQYF.

The chain has TRBV11-2 and TRBJ1-4; tentative D call: TRBD1 (5 bases). Trimming cost V 5 bases and J 4 bases, with 20 bases left between them. Germline V gene sequence: CDR1 SGHAT, CDR2 FQNNGV. The CDR3 is made up of 17 amino acids. The CDR3 region has the DNA TGTGCCAGCAGCGGGGGGGTCCAAACGGGACTTAATGAAAAACTGTTTTTT. Amino acids: CASSGGVQTGLNEKLFF.

The chain recombines TRBV5-5 with TRBJ1-3, with D possibly matching TRBD1 (5 bases). Germline V gene lookup returns CDR1 SGHKS and CDR2 YYEKEE (reference sequence). The CDR3 length is 14 residues. V was pared by 5 bases and J by 1 base, with 10 bases between. The CDR3 region is CASSPGTSGNTIYF. The CDR3 DNA reads as TGTGCCAGCAGTCCAGGGACTTCTGGAAACACCATATATTTT. Looking up the rest from reference TRBV5-5 and TRBJ1-3 gives the full variable domain: DAGVTQSPTHLIKTRGQQVTLRCSPISGHKSVSWYQQVLGQGPQFIFQYYEKEERGRGNFPDRFSARQFPNYSSELNVNALLLGDSALYLCASSPGTSGNTIYFGEGSWLTVV.

V usage is TRBV7-9 and J usage is TRBJ2-3, with 7 bases fitting TRBD2. V shed 3 bases and J 0 bases; nucleotides not matched to a gene: 3. The CDR3 covers 15 residues. Germline V CDR1 and CDR2: SEHNR, FQNEAQ (reference sequence). The CDR3 DNA reads TGTGCCAGCAGCTTCTCTAGCGGAAGCACAGATACGCAGTATTTT. It encodes CASSFSSGSTDTQYF. Full variable domain (missing parts from reference TRBV7-9 and TRBJ2-3): DTGVSQNPRHKITKRGQNVTFRCDPISEHNRLYWYRQTLGQGPEFLTYFQNEAQLEKSRLLSDRFSAERPKGSFSTLEIQRTEQGDSAMYLCASSFSSGSTDTQYFGPGTRLTVL.

This clone occurred once. The V and J genes are TRBV27 and TRBJ1-5; TRBD1 is a possible D gene (6 bases). The CDR3 spans 14 residues. CDR1 MNHEY and CDR2 SMNVEV come from the germline V gene (reference sequence). The germline V and J ends were trimmed by 8 bases and 3 bases, with 14 bases remaining between them. This chain's CDR3 is CASRPTGYNQPQHF. CDR3 DNA sequence: TGTGCCAGCCGGCCCACAGGGTACAATCAGCCCCAGCATTTT.

The chain employs TRBV24-1 and TRBJ2-5; 12 positions agree with TRBD1. In germline, CDR1 is KGHDR, CDR2 SFDVKD. The V segment lost 9 bases and the J segment 5 bases; nucleotides outside the gene matches: 12. The CDR3 is made up of 16 amino acids. CDR3 residues: CATGTPGQGAEETQYF. The CDR3 region has the DNA TGTGCCACCGGTACCCCGGGACAGGGGGCGGAGGAGACCCAGTACTTC.